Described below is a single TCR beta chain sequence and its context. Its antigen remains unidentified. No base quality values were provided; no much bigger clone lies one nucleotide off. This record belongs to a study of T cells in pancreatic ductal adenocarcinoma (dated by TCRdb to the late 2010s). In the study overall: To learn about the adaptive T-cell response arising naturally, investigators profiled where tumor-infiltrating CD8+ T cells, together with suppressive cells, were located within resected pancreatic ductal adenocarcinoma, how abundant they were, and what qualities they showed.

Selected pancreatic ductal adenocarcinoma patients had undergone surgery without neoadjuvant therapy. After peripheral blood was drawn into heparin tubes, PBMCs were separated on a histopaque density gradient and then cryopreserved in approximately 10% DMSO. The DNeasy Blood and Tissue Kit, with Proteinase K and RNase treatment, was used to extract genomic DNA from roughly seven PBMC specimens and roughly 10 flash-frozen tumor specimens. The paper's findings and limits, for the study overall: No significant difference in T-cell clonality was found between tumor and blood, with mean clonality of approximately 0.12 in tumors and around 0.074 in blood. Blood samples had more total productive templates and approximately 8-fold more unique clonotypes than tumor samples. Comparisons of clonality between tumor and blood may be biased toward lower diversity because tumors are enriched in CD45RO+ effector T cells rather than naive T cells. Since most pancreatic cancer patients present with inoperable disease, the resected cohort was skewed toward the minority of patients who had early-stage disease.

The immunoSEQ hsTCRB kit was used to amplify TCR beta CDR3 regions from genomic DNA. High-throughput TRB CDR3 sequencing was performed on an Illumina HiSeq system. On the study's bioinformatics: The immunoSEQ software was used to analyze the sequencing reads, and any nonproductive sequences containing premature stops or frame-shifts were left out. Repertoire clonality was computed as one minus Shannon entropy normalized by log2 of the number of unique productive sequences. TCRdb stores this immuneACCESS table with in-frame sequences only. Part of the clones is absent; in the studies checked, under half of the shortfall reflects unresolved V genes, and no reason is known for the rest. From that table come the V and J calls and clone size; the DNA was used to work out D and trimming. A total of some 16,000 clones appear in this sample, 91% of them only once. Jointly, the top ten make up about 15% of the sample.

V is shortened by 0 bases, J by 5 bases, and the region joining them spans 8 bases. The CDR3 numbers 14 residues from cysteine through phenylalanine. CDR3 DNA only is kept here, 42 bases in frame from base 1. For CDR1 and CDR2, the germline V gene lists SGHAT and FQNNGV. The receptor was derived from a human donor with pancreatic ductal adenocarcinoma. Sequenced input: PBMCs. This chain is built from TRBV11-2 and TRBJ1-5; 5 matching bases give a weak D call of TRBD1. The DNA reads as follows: TGTGCCAGCAGCTTAGATGGGGGAGATCAGCCCCAGCATTTT. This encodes CASSLDGGDQPQHF.